The rows below give T cell receptor beta chains drawn from one sample of a study of response to subunit inactivated influenza vaccine. Using its own MiXCR run on the RT-PCR reads, TCRdb lists one record per CDR3 protein. The table includes 500,000 to 750,000 distinct CDR3 sequences, around 15% detected once. The material sequenced was PBMCs from blood, taken about 13 days after vaccination. The receptor set was obtained from a man aged 45-65 years who received an inactivated influenza vaccine. CDR3s leave out the opening cysteine and the closing phenylalanine or tryptophan. Where a row states a size, it is once, few, many or the class of an expanded clone; other rows omit it.

CDR3 protein | V gene | clone size | CDR3 length
ATSDLQSRSSYEQY | TRBV24-1 | few | 14
ASSAGDSSGNTIY | TRBV9 | few | 13
SGQGDTGELF | TRBV20-1 | many | 10
ASSFLAGPYEQY | TRBV12-3/TRBV12-4 | - | 12
ASSASGGAPGTQY | TRBV7-2 | - | 13
ASSLGSTSAQF | TRBV7-3 | - | 11
ATSERGLAGDEQF | TRBV24-1 | - | 13
VSSFGGTDTQY | TRBV12-3/TRBV12-4 | few | 11
ASSARTGTASGYT | TRBV3-1 | few | 13
ASSYSKGGRAVSSYNEQF | TRBV6-2/TRBV6-3 | few | 18
KPGGSSEAF | TRBV5-8 | - | 9
ASSQGGAEAF | TRBV5-5 | many | 10
AWSQGAWEQY | TRBV30 | - | 10
ASSPWGLPHYGYT | TRBV28 | few | 13
SATDREGPLAKNIQY | TRBV20-1 | few | 15
ASSSGVGQGLKADTQY | TRBV11-1 | many | 16
ASSPGPNSGNTIY | TRBV18 | - | 13
ASSEPGGENIQY | TRBV6-1 | few | 12
ASSPRQGTQPQH | TRBV7-8 | - | 12
SAMVAGGSYNEQF | TRBV20-1 | - | 13
ASSLGLPSTDTQY | TRBV7-2 | many | 13
AITGGAANTGELF | TRBV10-3 | - | 13
ASSLVRDRGGYGYT | TRBV12-3/TRBV12-4 | - | 14
ASSLLGERENYT | TRBV6-5 | - | 12
ASSLGYGPSYEQY | TRBV7-8 | - | 13
ASSKTGREQY | TRBV6-6 | - | 10
ASSQVGGGDTQY | TRBV4-1 | - | 12
ASRAPGQVTGELF | TRBV19 | - | 13
ASRPGREGFSYNEQF | TRBV6-2/TRBV6-3 | - | 15
SARQGAETQY | TRBV20-1 | - | 10
ASSKLPRDRKLWEQY | TRBV21-1 | - | 15
ASSFGTGGNQPQH | TRBV12-3/TRBV12-4 | few | 13
ASSQGTDNSPLH | TRBV3-1 | - | 12
SAREGAEQY | TRBV20-1 | - | 9
ASSRSAASEAF | TRBV7-2 | few | 11
ASSVEGRNEKLF | TRBV9 | - | 12
ASRGLSSYNEQF | TRBV12-3/TRBV12-4 | - | 12
ASSYSTGSIGELF | TRBV6-5 | - | 13
ASSEGQGNTEAF | TRBV25-1 | - | 12
ASSLAIVVTDTQY | TRBV7-2 | - | 13
ASSPRGPSTEAF | TRBV6-1 | few | 12